This T cell receptor (beta chain) was identified in a study of blood T cell repertoires in COVID-19. Across the study: Nucleic acid was either cDNA or gDNA, and it came from T cells, B-cell-depleted T cells, or PBMCs.

Assignment of participants to cohorts was predicated upon participant-reported clinical history. This clone was seen a handful of times. Repertoires were generated with immunoSEQ multiplex PCR, while TCRdb's copy carries only in-frame clones and drops some. In the table there are approximately 170,000 clones, roughly 80% of which are singletons. The origin of this receptor is a woman aged 45-65 years who had recovered from COVID-19. The sample consisted of PBMCs or T cells enriched from blood (not recorded which).

The CDR3 loop reads CASNREGTEAFF. CDR3 nucleotide sequence: TGCGCCAGCAACAGGGAGGGCACTGAAGCTTTCTTT. V gene TRBV5-1 combines with J gene TRBJ1-1, with D tentatively TRBD1 (6 bases). The CDR3 spans 12 residues. Germline V CDR1 and CDR2: SGHRS, YFSETQ. V lost 6 bases to trimming and J lost 4 bases, with 10 bases between them.